This note documents a single TCR beta chain sequence. Its antigen is not identified. These data originate in a study of vaccination and CD4 T cells after COVID-19. Germline CDR1 is SGHTA and CDR2 is FQGNSA. Trimming at V came to 5 bases and at J to 5 bases, leaving 4 bases not matched to a gene. The CDR3 is 13 amino acids. Described treatment: approximately 9-day PBMC culture with coronavirus spike peptide pools or control peptides (ViraFEST assay). The study sequenced cultured CD4+ T cell DNA using the Oncomine TCR Beta short-read assay. Investigators obtained genomic DNA by extraction from cultured CD4+ T cells. TCRdb reprocessed the PCR reads via MiXCR and lists one record per CDR3 protein. The sample has 20,000 or so distinct CDR3 sequences; approximately 50% are singletons.

The chain combines TRBV7-2 with TRBJ2-5; TRBD2 matches 8 bases. Sequenced material: cultured CD4+ T cells from blood. The clonotype originates from a human donor with COVID-19. The CDR3 bases are TGTGCCAGCAGCCGGGGGGGGAGGGAGACCCAGTACTTC. Translated, it gives CASSRGGRETQYF.